This T cell receptor (beta chain) was recorded in a study of siplizumab effects on memory and regulatory T cells. Assay used: immunoSEQ multiplex PCR; TCRdb lists only in-frame clones, some missing. The sample lists about 120,000 clones; about 94% were seen once. The CDR3 is 16 residues long. The germline V gene has CDR1 SGHTA and CDR2 FQGTGA. V was pared by 0 bases and J by 0 bases, with 9 bases between. Worth noting for this clone: Other DNA sequences in this specimen translate into the identical CDR3.

The sequencing sample was made of non-Treg CD4+ T cells sorted from blood. The receptor was derived from a human donor in good health. J is TRBJ1-5 and V is TRBV7-3; D remains unclear. The CDR3 is CASSLTPISSNQPQHF. For the CDR3, the DNA is TGTGCCAGCAGCTTAACTCCCATCAGTAGCAATCAGCCCCAGCATTTT.